This T cell receptor (beta chain) was observed in a study of cytotoxic CD8 clonotypes in ibrutinib-treated CLL. Study-wide context: After median roughly 68 months, around 14 stayed in remission, around twelve progressed; responses approximately 24 partial, 2 complete.

Turning to this clone: Its antigen is undetermined.

This CDR3 is built from 15 residues. The V end was cut by 3 bases, the J end by 10 bases, with 20 bases between. From germline, CDR1 is SGDLS and CDR2 YYNGEE. The data were produced by immunoSEQ multiplex PCR, yet TCRdb's version contains in-frame clones alone and is incomplete. The sample includes over 150,000 clones, about 72% of them seen just once. Study findings and constraints: Baseline-level clonality went beyond age-matched healthy donors and moved in step with circulating CD8+ T-cell counts. Before falling back toward baseline at progression, clonality had risen at the time of ibrutinib response. Among the clonotypes, public ones were uncommon and contracted or held stable on treatment.

The source was PBMCs, collected after 24 months of ibrutinib treatment. The chain employs TRBV9 and TRBJ2-1, with D uncertain. This receptor was obtained from a human donor with chronic lymphocytic leukemia. The CDR3 DNA reads TGTGCCAGCAGCGGTAGTTTGCATCTACAATGGGAGCAGTTCTTC. This gives the protein CASSGSLHLQWEQFF.